At least ten counts were recorded for the clone carrying this T cell receptor beta chain. Its specificity is not known. The sample is drawn from a study of T cells in Graves' hyperthyroidism and ophthalmopathy. Study as a whole: Peripheral blood collection took place at initial diagnosis, before any treatment. Overall study findings and caveats: Before onset, ophthalmopathy was predicted by the model a median around 6.2 months earlier. Most expanded thyroid clonotypes above 0.001 recurred in blood.

RNA transcripts were the template for amplifying TCR beta CDR3 regions. HTBI primers were employed in a first-round RT-PCR of the TCR CDR3. TCRdb fed the multiplex PCR reads into MiXCR, producing one record per CDR3 protein. Of around 600,000 distinct CDR3 sequences detected, 14% appear once; the ten largest clones hold roughly 7.1%. Patients were excluded for uncontrolled infection, other autoimmune disease, pregnancy or lactation. The germline V gene has CDR1 MGHRA and CDR2 YSYEKL. The CDR3 is 14 residues long. Between the trimmed V and J ends, which lost 0 bases and 3 bases, there was a span of 9 bases.

The source material was blood. The sequence came from a woman aged 18-30 years with Graves' ophthalmopathy. This chain links TRBV4-1 with TRBJ2-7, with D uncertain. The CDR3, as DNA: TGCGCCAGCAGCCAAGAAAAGGTGGTCTACGAGCAGTACTTC. Its protein product is CASSQEKVVYEQYF.